The TCR beta chain described here comes from a study of blood T cell repertoires in COVID-19. Turning to the study itself: Whether acute or convalescent, the COVID-19 samples came from the United States, Italy and Spain. The analysed material was cDNA or gDNA that came from T cells, B-cell-depleted T cells, or PBMCs.

Authors' analysis steps: Using reference gene primer amplification, nucleated cell counts were estimated. Clones were sequenced by immunoSEQ multiplex PCR, and TCRdb holds only the in-frame ones, with some missing. V, J and clone size derive from that table, while D and trimming were established from the DNA sequence. The sample records fewer than 200,000 clones, approximately 79% being singletons. This clone is a singleton in its sample. With 6 bases removed from V and 3 bases from J, the gap between germline ends came to 15 bases. Looked up from germline, CDR1 is MDHEN and CDR2 is SYDVKM. The length of the CDR3 is 15 residues. Seattle patients were enrolled during active infection and followed longitudinally.

This clonotype was sampled from a woman aged 55-69 years with COVID-19, enrolled during active disease. V usage is TRBV28 and J usage is TRBJ2-1; perhaps TRBD2 as D (6 bases). Specimen: peripheral blood. The CDR3 spells CASSPRLGGYNEQFF. Here the CDR3 DNA reads TGTGCCAGCAGCCCCCGGCTGGGAGGCTACAATGAGCAGTTCTTC. The full variable domain, rest sourced from reference TRBV28 and TRBJ2-1, is DVKVTQSSRYLVKRTGEKVFLECVQDMDHENMFWYRQDPGLGLRLIYFSYDVKMKEKGDIPEGYSVSREKKERFSLILESASTNQTSMYLCASSPRLGGYNEQFFGPGTRLTVL.